Listed below are T cell receptor beta chains from one sample, sequenced in a study of blood T cell repertoires in COVID-19. Method: immunoSEQ multiplex PCR; TCRdb's copy keeps in-frame clones and lacks some. Found here are some 87,000 clones, about 85% of them singletons; the top ten hold about 12%. The sequencing sample was made of peripheral blood. The receptors here all came from an older woman with active or convalescent COVID-19. The CDR3 runs from the conserved cysteine through the conserved F or W. The order of the fields is CDR3 DNA, CDR3 protein, D gene, J gene, clone size, V gene. A D gene is named only where the DNA matches it firmly. Size tells how often a clone was seen (once, few, many) or the class of an expanded clone, and some rows leave it out.

CDR3nt: TGTGCCAGCAGCAGGGGACAGTTGGAGACCCAGTACTTC
CDR3aa: CASSRGQLETQYF
d_gene: TRBD1
j_gene: TRBJ2-5
abundance: -
v_gene: TRBV7-8

CDR3nt: TGTGCCAGCGGCTCCTCCGACGAGCAGTACTTC
CDR3aa: CASGSSDEQYF
d_gene: -
j_gene: TRBJ2-7
abundance: -
v_gene: TRBV3-1/TRBV3-2

CDR3nt: TGCGCCAGCAGCTCCTCGGGGGTATCACCCCTCCACTTT
CDR3aa: CASSSSGVSPLHF
d_gene: -
j_gene: TRBJ1-6
abundance: -
v_gene: TRBV4-3

CDR3nt: TGTGCCAGCAGTTTCTCCTATGGCTACACCTTC
CDR3aa: CASSFSYGYTF
d_gene: -
j_gene: TRBJ1-2
abundance: few
v_gene: TRBV12-3/TRBV12-4

CDR3nt: TGCGCCAGCAGCCAAGATGGTGGACAGGGAGGCGGTGGCTACACCTTC
CDR3aa: CASSQDGGQGGGGYTF
d_gene: TRBD1
j_gene: TRBJ1-2
abundance: -
v_gene: TRBV4-3

CDR3nt: TGTGCCAGCCAGGTGGGCACAGAGGGGAGGAACATTCAGTACTTC
CDR3aa: CASQVGTEGRNIQYF
d_gene: -
j_gene: TRBJ2-4
abundance: -
v_gene: TRBV18

CDR3nt: TGTGCCAGCAGTGAATTCCAGGGCAATTCACCCCTCCACTTT
CDR3aa: CASSEFQGNSPLHF
d_gene: -
j_gene: TRBJ1-6
abundance: -
v_gene: TRBV25-1

CDR3nt: TGTGCCAGCAGTTACCCAGGAGAAGCTTTCTTT
CDR3aa: CASSYPGEAFF
d_gene: -
j_gene: TRBJ1-1
abundance: -
v_gene: TRBV6-6

CDR3nt: TGTGCCAGCAGCCAAAATTCAGGGCACCCCCTCCACTTT
CDR3aa: CASSQNSGHPLHF
d_gene: -
j_gene: TRBJ1-6
abundance: -
v_gene: TRBV14

CDR3nt: TGCGCCAGCAGCTCCGGGGGACTAGCGGTATACAATGAGCAGTTCTTC
CDR3aa: CASSSGGLAVYNEQFF
d_gene: TRBD2
j_gene: TRBJ2-1
abundance: -
v_gene: TRBV5-1

CDR3nt: TGTGCCAGCAGCGCCCGGCCGGCAGGTCCCAAAAACATTCAGTACTTC
CDR3aa: CASSARPAGPKNIQYF
d_gene: -
j_gene: TRBJ2-4
abundance: -
v_gene: TRBV7-8

CDR3nt: TGTGCCAGCAGCTCCCGACAGACCTCTGGGGCCAACGTCCTGACTTTC
CDR3aa: CASSSRQTSGANVLTF
d_gene: -
j_gene: TRBJ2-6
abundance: -
v_gene: TRBV5-4

CDR3nt: TGTGCCAGCAGCTTTCAAGGAGCGGGGGGAAACAATGAGCAGTTCTTC
CDR3aa: CASSFQGAGGNNEQFF
d_gene: TRBD2
j_gene: TRBJ2-1
abundance: -
v_gene: TRBV11-3

CDR3nt: TGTGCCAGCAGTCCACCCTCGGTGATAGACCTCCACTTT
CDR3aa: CASSPPSVIDLHF
d_gene: -
j_gene: TRBJ1-6
abundance: -
v_gene: TRBV12-3/TRBV12-4

CDR3nt: TGTGCCAGCAGCCAGGTGGCATCCTACAATGAGCAGTTCTTC
CDR3aa: CASSQVASYNEQFF
d_gene: -
j_gene: TRBJ2-1
abundance: once
v_gene: TRBV6-5

CDR3nt: TGTGCCATCAGTGAGAGGGGGGGACAGGGCTACGAGCAGTACTTC
CDR3aa: CAISERGGQGYEQYF
d_gene: TRBD1
j_gene: TRBJ2-7
abundance: -
v_gene: TRBV10-3

CDR3nt: TGTGCCAGCAGTTTACTCCCGACCGGGACAGGGAACTCTGGGGCCAACGTCCTGACTTTC
CDR3aa: CASSLLPTGTGNSGANVLTF
d_gene: TRBD1
j_gene: TRBJ2-6
abundance: -
v_gene: TRBV28

CDR3nt: TGTGCCAGCAGCGTAGGGGGACAGAACTCTGGAAACACCATATATTTT
CDR3aa: CASSVGGQNSGNTIYF
d_gene: TRBD1
j_gene: TRBJ1-3
abundance: -
v_gene: TRBV9

CDR3nt: TGTGCCACCAGCAGAGAAGTAAGGGCAGGGGAGACCCAGTACTTC
CDR3aa: CATSREVRAGETQYF
d_gene: -
j_gene: TRBJ2-5
abundance: -
v_gene: TRBV15

CDR3nt: TGTGCCAGCAGTGGACAGGGGGAAGTCACTGAAGCTTTCTTT
CDR3aa: CASSGQGEVTEAFF
d_gene: TRBD1
j_gene: TRBJ1-1
abundance: -
v_gene: TRBV6-2/TRBV6-3

CDR3nt: TGTGCCAGCAGCCCCAGTGCGACAGAACCCACAGATACGCAGTATTTT
CDR3aa: CASSPSATEPTDTQYF
d_gene: -
j_gene: TRBJ2-3
abundance: -
v_gene: TRBV5-4

CDR3nt: TGTGCCAGTACCGACAGGGCCAATGAGCAGTTCTTC
CDR3aa: CASTDRANEQFF
d_gene: TRBD1
j_gene: TRBJ2-1
abundance: -
v_gene: TRBV9

CDR3nt: TGCGCCAGCAGTGAGTCGAGGTCGGGACAGGATTCGAGTGGCTACACCTTC
CDR3aa: CASSESRSGQDSSGYTF
d_gene: TRBD1
j_gene: TRBJ1-2
abundance: -
v_gene: TRBV10-2

CDR3nt: TGTGCCAGCAGTGAAGGCGGGGCCCAAGAGACCCAGTACTTC
CDR3aa: CASSEGGAQETQYF
d_gene: -
j_gene: TRBJ2-5
abundance: -
v_gene: TRBV2

CDR3nt: TGTGCCATCAGTGAGTCGGGGACACGAAACACTGAAGCTTTCTTT
CDR3aa: CAISESGTRNTEAFF
d_gene: -
j_gene: TRBJ1-1
abundance: -
v_gene: TRBV10-3

CDR3nt: TGCGCCAGCAGCTTGGAGCGGACTAACACCGGGGAGCTGTTTTTT
CDR3aa: CASSLERTNTGELFF
d_gene: -
j_gene: TRBJ2-2
abundance: -
v_gene: TRBV5-1

CDR3nt: TGTGCCAGCAGCCCTAGCCTGCGATTCACCGGGGAGCTGTTTTTT
CDR3aa: CASSPSLRFTGELFF
d_gene: -
j_gene: TRBJ2-2
abundance: -
v_gene: TRBV5-4

CDR3nt: TGTGCCAGCAGTTTTTACGAGGGTGATGGCTACACCTTC
CDR3aa: CASSFYEGDGYTF
d_gene: -
j_gene: TRBJ1-2
abundance: -
v_gene: TRBV2

CDR3nt: TGTGCCAGCAGTTACTCTTGGAGTGGGGCAGGCTATGGCTACACCTTC
CDR3aa: CASSYSWSGAGYGYTF
d_gene: -
j_gene: TRBJ1-2
abundance: -
v_gene: TRBV6-2/TRBV6-3

CDR3nt: TGTGCCAGCAGCCGCCCGGGACAGGGGAGGGAGACCCAGTACTTC
CDR3aa: CASSRPGQGRETQYF
d_gene: TRBD1
j_gene: TRBJ2-5
abundance: -
v_gene: TRBV11-2

CDR3nt: TGTGCCAGCAGAGGGGCGAGCTATGGCTACACCTTC
CDR3aa: CASRGASYGYTF
d_gene: -
j_gene: TRBJ1-2
abundance: -
v_gene: TRBV2

CDR3nt: TGTGCCAGCAGGGGACAGGGAATCAACGAGCAGTACTTC
CDR3aa: CASRGQGINEQYF
d_gene: TRBD1
j_gene: TRBJ2-7
abundance: -
v_gene: TRBV28

CDR3nt: TGCGCCAGCAGCCCATTGACAGGGCCTAGAAGGTACACCGGGGAGCTGTTTTTT
CDR3aa: CASSPLTGPRRYTGELFF
d_gene: TRBD1
j_gene: TRBJ2-2
abundance: -
v_gene: TRBV5-1

CDR3nt: TGTGCCAGCAGGCAACAGGTGGGGGGCTACACCTTC
CDR3aa: CASRQQVGGYTF
d_gene: -
j_gene: TRBJ1-2
abundance: -
v_gene: TRBV6-6

CDR3nt: TGTGCCAGCGAGGGAGGGTCCGAGCAGTACTTC
CDR3aa: CASEGGSEQYF
d_gene: TRBD2
j_gene: TRBJ2-7
abundance: -
v_gene: TRBV6-6